Below are 32 T cell receptor beta chains sequenced from a single sample in a study of blood T cells in healthy people across ages. Next came a second PCR, run for about 7 to 12 cycles, which used a sample-barcoded 5' primer along with a J-beta primer mix. TCRdb re-called the 5' RACE reads with MiXCR, one entry per CDR3 protein. This sample carries about 580,000 distinct CDR3 sequences, more than 45% of them seen once, and the ten largest clones take under 30%. Sequencing input: blood. These receptors all stem from a man older than 75 in good health.

This clonotype has only one observation. V and J are TRBV27 and TRBJ2-3, with TRBD2 as a possible D gene (5 bases). CDR3 length: 13 amino acids. Per germline, CDR1 MNHEY and CDR2 SMNVEV (reference sequence). V was trimmed by 6 bases and J by 1 base, leaving 8 bases between them. CDR3 in DNA: TGTGCCAGCAGGCGACTACGCACAGATACGCAGTATTTT. It is translated as CASRRLRTDTQYF.

The chain is built from TRBV9 and TRBJ1-2; a weak D match, TRBD1 (5 bases). The CDR3 is made up of 13 amino acids. Trimming shortened V by 2 bases and J by 5 bases, and 10 bases separated the two germline ends. Germline-derived CDR1 and CDR2 are SGDLS and YYNGEE. Written as DNA, the CDR3 is TGTGCCAGCAGCGTTGGGGCCCATTATGGCTACACCTTC. Translated, it gives CASSVGAHYGYTF.

This clonotype was found a few times. The chain carries TRBV7-9 and TRBJ2-7; no reliable D call. CDR1 SEHNR and CDR2 FQNEAQ come from the germline V gene (reference sequence). Trimming removed 1 base from V and 3 bases from J, with 10 bases in between. This CDR3 has 14 residues. In DNA form, the CDR3 reads TGTGCCAGCAGCTTAGGCATCGGCAACTACGAGCAGTACTTC. Translated, it gives CASSLGIGNYEQYF.

This clonotype has a handful of counts. This chain joins TRBV6-2 or TRBV6-3 and TRBJ1-2; D may be TRBD1 (5 bases). The germline V and J ends were trimmed by 6 bases and 4 bases, with 15 bases remaining between them. The CDR3 runs 14 residues. Germline loops: CDR1 MNHEY, CDR2 SVGEGT. CDR3 nucleotide sequence: TGTGCCAGCAGAACCGGACAAGGGACCTATGGCTACACCTTC. This sequence encodes CASRTGQGTYGYTF.

This clonotype appeared many times. The rearrangement links TRBV7-9 to TRBJ2-3; 8 bases fit TRBD2. This CDR3 contains 18 residues. Unmatched junction bases numbered 21, after V lost 7 bases and J lost 6 bases. Germline V gives CDR1 SEHNR, CDR2 FQNEAQ (reference sequence). CDR3 amino acids: CASTRSQGTRVSRDTQYF. The CDR3 bases are TGTGCCAGCACCCGAAGCCAAGGGACTAGAGTATCCAGGGATACGCAGTATTTT.

This sequence joins TRBV12-3 or TRBV12-4 and TRBJ2-3, with TRBD1 identical over 8 bases. Trimming removed 6 bases from V and 4 bases from J; junction bases left unmatched: 9. The CDR3 runs 15 residues. DNA for the CDR3: TGTGCCAGCAGACCAGACAGGGGAGTTGCAGATACGCAGTATTTT. Protein: CASRPDRGVADTQYF.

The V and J genes are TRBV13 and TRBJ2-3; TRBD2 matches 7 bases. V dropped 5 bases and J dropped 1; count of bases not matched to a gene: 6. The CDR3 spans 15 residues. CDR1 and CDR2 (germline): PRHDT, FYEKMQ (reference sequence). In DNA, the CDR3 is TGTGCCAGCAGCAAACTAGCGCCTGGCACAGATACGCAGTATTTT. Its protein product is CASSKLAPGTDTQYF.

The chain employs TRBV7-2 and TRBJ2-7, with 8 bases lining up with TRBD1. J lost 6 bases, V lost 5 bases, and 9 bases had no gene match. The CDR3 loop spans 14 amino acids. Germline V gene sequence: CDR1 SGHTA, CDR2 FQGNSA. Here the CDR3 reads CASSPDRVISEQYF. For the CDR3, the DNA is TGTGCCAGCAGCCCGGACAGGGTAATTTCCGAGCAGTACTTC.

Comment on this clonotype: This sequence may be a read error, since a much larger clone differs from it by one base. The chain recombines TRBV6-6 with TRBJ2-3; 7 positions match TRBD2. The CDR3 has 15 residues. V gave up 2 bases and J gave up 3 bases; unmatched junction bases: 5. The germline V gene has CDR1 MNHNY and CDR2 SVGAGI (reference sequence). The CDR3 nucleotides are TGTGCCAGCAGTTACGCCAGCGGGGCGACAGATACGCAGTATTTT. Protein product: CASSYASGATDTQYF.

This chain links TRBV10-3 with TRBJ1-6, with TRBD1 as a possible D gene (6 bases). CDR3 length: 15 amino acids. V was clipped by 10 bases and J by 6 bases, with 19 bases between them. The germline V gene encodes CDR1 ENHRY and CDR2 SYGVKD. The DNA for the CDR3 is TGTGCCAGCAACAGGGAAAGGGGTGGTAATTCACCCCTCCACTTT. Its protein is CASNRERGGNSPLHF.

This clonotype was detected only a few times. The J gene is TRBJ2-1, the V gene TRBV7-2; TRBD2 agrees at 7 bases. Germline CDR1 SGHTA, CDR2 FQGNSA. The CDR3 spans 15 residues. Germline trimming cut 0 bases from V and 6 bases from J; bases unmatched to any gene: 5. CDR3 coding DNA: TGTGCCAGCAGCTTAGCATCCCTAGCGGTCAATGAGCAGTTCTTC. Amino acids: CASSLASLAVNEQFF. The whole variable domain, remainder taken from reference TRBV7-2 and TRBJ2-1, is GAGVSQSPSNKVTEKGKDVELRCDPISGHTALYWYRQSLGQGLEFLIYFQGNSAPDKSGLPSDRFSAERTGGSVSTLTIQRTQQEDSAVYLCASSLASLAVNEQFFGPGTRLTVL.

The chain uses TRBV4-1 and TRBJ2-1; TRBD1 is a possible D gene (7 bases). This CDR3 region has 16 residues. V lost 5 bases and J lost 8, with 22 bases in between. CDR1 MGHRA and CDR2 YSYEKL come from the germline V gene. CDR3 coding DNA: TGCGCCAGCAGCAAATCCCAGGGCATCAGGGGGGATGAGCAGTTCTTC. Translated: CASSKSQGIRGDEQFF.

The chain recombines TRBV5-1 with TRBJ1-1; D is unclear. CDR3 size: 15 residues. V lost 0 bases, J lost 3 bases, and 12 bases lay in between. Germline V gene sequence: CDR1 SGHRS, CDR2 YFSETQ. The CDR3 region is CASSLDEGVDTEAFF. The CDR3 DNA sequence: TGCGCCAGCAGCTTGGATGAGGGTGTGGACACTGAAGCTTTCTTT.

Here the CDR3 reads CAISDFGNTEAFF. The CDR3 DNA sequence: TGTGCCATCAGTGATTTCGGGAACACTGAAGCTTTCTTT. The chain couples TRBV10-3 to TRBJ1-1; unclear D gene. CDR1 is ENHRY, CDR2 SYGVKD, per germline. V lost 3 bases to trimming and J lost 1 base, with 6 bases between them. The CDR3 runs to 13 residues.

This rearrangement joins TRBV2 to TRBJ2-5, with 10 positions matching TRBD2. This CDR3 is 16 amino acids long. In germline, CDR1 is SNHLY, CDR2 FYNNEI. V was pared by 4 bases and J by 1 base, with 6 bases of the junction left unmatched. The CDR3 DNA sequence: TGTGCCAGCAGTGGGCCTAGCGGGGGCCCCCAAGAGACCCAGTACTTC. Protein: CASSGPSGGPQETQYF.

The chain's CDR3 is CSAYSRTGGVADTQYF. For the CDR3, the DNA is TGCAGTGCCTACAGTCGGACAGGGGGCGTAGCAGATACGCAGTATTTT. The genes are TRBV20-1 and TRBJ2-3, with TRBD1 matching over 11 bases. V lost 6 bases and J lost 4; bases outside the gene matches: 12. The germline V gene has CDR1 DFQATT and CDR2 SNEGSKA (reference sequence). CDR3 size: 16 residues.

This sequence joins TRBV5-1 and TRBJ2-5; 7 nucleotides agree with TRBD1. This CDR3 is built from 15 residues. Per germline, CDR1 SGHRS and CDR2 YFSETQ. J gave up 2 bases and V 5 bases, and 9 bases lay outside the gene matches. CDR3: CASRLNPGQQETQYF. The CDR3, as DNA: TGCGCCAGCAGATTAAACCCGGGACAGCAAGAGACCCAGTACTTC. Supplemented by reference TRBV5-1 and TRBJ2-5, the full variable domain reads KAGVTQTPRYLIKTRGQQVTLSCSPISGHRSVSWYQQTPGQGLQFLFEYFSETQRNKGNFPGRFSGRQFSNSRSEMNVSTLELGDSALYLCASRLNPGQQETQYFGPGTRLLVL.

This clonotype appeared a few times. As DNA, the CDR3 is TGTGCCAGCAGCATCAATAGCGGGAGCTCCTACGAGCAGTACTTC. It encodes CASSINSGSSYEQYF. This chain joins TRBV7-2 and TRBJ2-7; 9 positions agree with TRBD2. V lost 5 bases to trimming and J lost 0 bases; unmatched junction nucleotides: 5. CDR1 is SGHTA and CDR2 is FQGNSA in the germline V gene. This CDR3 has 15 residues.

The gene calls are TRBV9 and TRBJ2-7, with 9 bases that match TRBD1. There are 15 residues in the CDR3. The ends lost 0 bases at V and 7 bases at J; junction bases unmatched: 8. Germline CDR1 reads SGDLS; CDR2 reads YYNGEE. CDR3 sequence: CASSVGGTGNSEQYF. CDR3 DNA: TGTGCCAGCAGCGTAGGAGGGACAGGGAACTCTGAGCAGTACTTC.

The chain is built from TRBV20-1 and TRBJ2-1, with 9 bases that match TRBD2. Germline values: CDR1 DFQATT, CDR2 SNEGSKA (reference sequence). This CDR3 is 20 amino acids long. Trimming removed 1 base from V and 6 bases from J; junction bases left unmatched: 22. The CDR3 DNA reads TGCAGTGCTAGAGTTCATCGGGGGCGGGAGGGCCGTGGGGCTCTCAATGAGCAGTTCTTC. Amino acids: CSARVHRGREGRGALNEQFF.

J is TRBJ2-3 and V is TRBV6-2 or TRBV6-3; 7 bases map to TRBD1. Trimming at V came to 5 bases and at J to 11 bases, leaving 10 bases not matched to a gene. CDR1 MNHEY and CDR2 SVGEGT come from the germline V gene. This CDR3 has 13 residues. CDR3 residues: CASSLSGGNMQYF. The CDR3 DNA follows: TGTGCCAGCAGTCTATCAGGGGGAAATATGCAGTATTTT.

CDR3 sequence (DNA): TGTGCCAGCAGCTCCCCCAAGGGGGGCTTGACAGATACGCAGTATTTT. This gives the protein CASSSPKGGLTDTQYF. This rearrangement joins TRBV7-2 to TRBJ2-3; D may match TRBD1 or TRBD2 (6 bases each). CDR3 length equals 16 residues. Trimming took 4 bases from V and 3 from J, leaving 17 bases between them. Germline CDR1 SGHTA, CDR2 FQGNSA.

The chain couples TRBV7-2 to TRBJ2-1; the D is unclear. The ends were cut back, 5 bases at V and 4 bases at J, with 12 bases in the middle. Germline CDR1 reads SGHTA; CDR2 reads FQGNSA. CDR3 size: 14 residues. Here the CDR3 reads CASSPWAAYNEQFF. CDR3 DNA sequence: TGTGCCAGCAGCCCCTGGGCGGCGTACAATGAGCAGTTCTTC.

This clonotype has more than one count but fewer than ten. This sequence joins TRBV11-2 and TRBJ2-3, with TRBD2 identical over 14 bases. The CDR3 runs to 17 residues. Per germline, CDR1 SGHAT and CDR2 FQNNGV. J gave up 5 bases and V 5 bases, and 9 bases lay outside the gene matches. This CDR3 is CASSRTGTSGGGDTQYF. The CDR3 nucleotides read TGTGCCAGCAGCCGTACCGGGACTAGCGGGGGTGGAGATACGCAGTATTTT.

This clonotype came up once. One end of the junction is discordant with germline, which a read error may explain. V is TRBV5-1 and J is TRBJ2-7; D unresolved. From germline, CDR1 is SGHRS and CDR2 YFSETQ. The CDR3 loop spans 11 amino acids. The CDR3: CASSDTYKQYF. The CDR3 DNA reads as TGCGCCAGCAGCGATACCTACAAGCAGTACTTC.

A single count supports this clonotype. This chain connects TRBV2 to TRBJ2-1; 8 bases match TRBD1. Germline V gene data show CDR1 as SNHLY and CDR2 as FYNNEI. The CDR3 consists of 13 residues. Trimming took 5 bases from V and 10 from J; bases not matched to a gene: 7. The CDR3 sequence is CASSSNTGGEQFF. The CDR3 DNA reads TGTGCCAGCAGTTCCAACACAGGGGGGGAGCAGTTCTTC.

The V gene is TRBV29-1, the J gene TRBJ2-4, with D perhaps matching TRBD1 or TRBD2 (6 bases each). The DNA end is a closer match to TRBJ2-7, so the J assignment may be wrong. There are 13 residues in the CDR3. Germline CDR1 and CDR2: SQVTM and ANQGSEA. CDR3 sequence reads: CSVTVTGADEQYF. The CDR3 DNA reads as TGCAGCGTTACCGTGACGGGGGCGGACGAGCAGTACTTC.

The gene calls are TRBV5-1 and TRBJ2-3; the D gene is possibly TRBD2 (6 bases). This CDR3 has 17 residues. The V gene's germline CDR1 is SGHRS and CDR2 YFSETQ. Trimming pared 6 bases from V and 6 bases from J, leaving 26 bases between. The CDR3 region has the DNA TGCGCCAGCACCCCAGGGTCGGTAGCGGCTCCCGGGGATACGCAGTATTTT. Translated, it gives CASTPGSVAAPGDTQYF.

Details on this clonotype: An end of the junction does not agree with germline; a read error may underlie this. The J gene is TRBJ1-3, the V gene TRBV28; TRBD1 might be the D (6 bases). In germline, CDR1 is MDHEN, CDR2 SYDVKM. The CDR3 has 13 residues. The CDR3 nucleotides read TGTGCCACCGTTGGGGGGGCTGGCAACACCATATATTTT. Protein: CATVGGAGNTIYF.

The chain carries TRBV7-9 and TRBJ2-1, with D perhaps TRBD1 (5 bases). The germline gives CDR1 SEHNR, CDR2 FQNEAQ (reference sequence). The CDR3 runs 16 residues. V lost 5 bases and J 4 bases, leaving 18 bases between the germline ends. CDR3 coding DNA: TGTGCCAGCAGCACCCAGCAGGGTTTCCATTACAATGAGCAGTTCTTC. It specifies CASSTQQGFHYNEQFF.

This chain uses TRBV5-1 with TRBJ2-3; D is ambiguous. CDR3 length equals 16 residues. Germline CDR1 SGHRS, CDR2 YFSETQ. Trimming cost V 4 bases and J 4 bases, with 19 bases left between them. CDR3 loop: CASSLEPSSVADTQYF. DNA for the CDR3: TGCGCCAGCAGCCTCGAGCCCTCATCAGTCGCAGATACGCAGTATTTT.

The chain carries TRBV29-1 and TRBJ2-1, with 10 positions matching TRBD1. The better agreement between TRBJ2-7 and the DNA end casts doubt on the J call. Germline assignment: CDR1 SQVTM and CDR2 ANQGSEA. CDR3 length: 14 amino acids. CDR3 sequence: CSAGQGGSYNEQYF. The CDR3 nucleotides are TGCAGCGCAGGACAGGGGGGCTCCTACAATGAGCAGTACTTC.